This T cell receptor (beta chain) was obtained from a study of cytomegalovirus exposure and HLA in healthy donors. Study observations and caveats: Later analysis indicated greater clonal expansion among HLA-associated TCR beta chains than among equally common other chains. HLA restriction was apparent for most CMV-associated TCR beta chains in a later analysis. Among TCR beta chains, those listed as cytomegalovirus-associated numbered some 160.

The J segment lost 4 bases and the V segment lost 1 base, leaving 2 bases of the junction unmatched. There are 15 residues in the CDR3. The primer mix had 60 Vbeta and 13 Jbeta primers. Original processing methods: Some 11 million of the 60 million to 80 million unique TCR beta chains counted in a later analysis were shared. Some clones are missing from TCRdb's copy, which holds only in-frame ones; the method was immunoSEQ multiplex PCR. D and trimming come from the DNA, and the V and J calls and clone size come from that table. Counted here are 150,000 to 200,000 clones, roughly 78% occurring once; the ten biggest clones make up 4.4%. Points on this clone: Its cognate antigen is unknown.

This clonotype was sampled from a young woman in good health and CMV-seropositive. The rearrangement joins TRBV23-1 to TRBJ1-5; the match to TRBD1 covers 9 bases. TRBV23-1 is reported as an ORF; its role is uncertain. The sequencing input was PBMCs. For the CDR3, the DNA is TGCGCCAGCAGTCAATGGACAGGGGTAAATCAGCCCCAGCATTTT. As protein: CASSQWTGVNQPQHF.